This T cell receptor beta chain was documented in a study of monozygotic twins with inflammatory bowel disease (dated by TCRdb to the late 2010s). Regarding the research as a whole: A total of about 28 monozygotic twin pairs were included in the full study, comprising nine German pairs (four IBD-concordant, five IBD-discordant) and 19 IBD-discordant Danish pairs. The search for disease-associated traits relied mainly on comparing, within discordant pairs, IBD patients with their genetically identical healthy co-twins. Each individual had, on average, about 151 000 unique TCRalpha sequences and 181 000 unique TCRbeta sequences available for analysis. What the work shows at the level of the full study, not this receptor alone: The analysis was unable to tell apart different T cell subtypes. IBD patients had lower TCRbeta repertoire diversity, measured by the inverse Simpson index, than their healthy co-twins. Repertoire similarity did not differ between concordant and discordant twins, possibly due to limited statistical power. No single strong signal or clonotype linked to IBD turned up in the results, so the idea that one exists was not supported. Background noise and inter-individual variability may have been introduced into the repertoires by the differing immunosuppressive treatments among patients. Fewer clonotypes were shared with other individuals by IBD patients than by healthy twins, most markedly in patients showing signs of disease activity.

From each donor, an approximately 2.5 ml peripheral blood sample was drawn into PAXgene tubes and stored at -80 degrees C. Without any T cell sorting, total RNA was extracted from whole blood using the PAXgene blood miRNA kit on an automated QIAcube. Deep TCRalpha and TCRbeta repertoire profiling with unique molecular barcoding was performed on peripheral blood of monozygotic twin pairs concordant or discordant for inflammatory bowel disease. For every twin pair, smoking habits were documented, and each individual was categorised as a current, former or never smoker. Measured from the cysteine to the phenylalanine, the CDR3 is 14 residues long. DNA was not recorded. The germline V gene (reference sequence) specifies SEHNR as CDR1 and FQNEAQ as CDR2. Points on this clonotype: There is no known antigen for this receptor.

Library generation was performed with 5' RACE. Preparation of each TCR library used approximately 3,200 ng of total RNA. For each sample, cDNA synthesis with SMARTScribe reverse transcriptase was split into eight separate reactions. Unique molecular identifiers containing a 6-nucleotide sample barcode were introduced through template switching during cDNA synthesis. TCRalpha and TCRbeta cDNA was amplified by two nested PCRs of 16 and 9 cycles, with bead purification after each PCR. Before amplification, the cDNA was treated with uracil DNA-glycosylase and purified using the QIAquick PCR purification kit. The second PCR added Illumina TruSeq-compatible adapters along with sample-specific barcodes. TapeStation and Qubit were used to check library quality and concentration, and 4 to 6 ng of each library was pooled. Sequencing of the pooled libraries was done on an Illumina HiSeq2500 single-index Rapid Run using custom sequencing primers and 2 x 100 bp reads. Per the original workflow: PCR and sequencing errors were corrected by UMI-based consensus assembly using MiGEC version 1.2.6. V(D)J alignment, clonotype assembly and CDR3 extraction were performed with MiXCR version 2.1.1. To normalise gene usage, clonotype sharing and MAIT/NKT TCR abundance, the analysis used the top 1000, 10 000 and 20 000 clonotypes per sample. After downsampling to 27 000 UMIs, diversity was calculated as the inverse Simpson index using the vegan R package. Paired Mann-Whitney U tests were applied to discordant twin pairs, and Benjamini-Hochberg correction was used for multiple testing. TCRdb reprocessed the public reads and reports one entry per CDR3 protein sequence, without DNA. TCRdb's processing, not the authors', yielded these V and J calls. In this sample's table one finds around 370,000 distinct CDR3 sequences. Approximately 2.8% of the sample belongs to the ten largest clones.

Source material: blood. The rearranged segments are TRBV7-9 and TRBJ2-3; TCRdb's assignment of TRBD1 cannot be checked, as there is no DNA. The sequence was obtained from a human donor with ulcerative colitis or Crohn's disease, or a healthy co-twin of an affected twin (not recorded which). The CDR3 amino acid sequence is: CASSRQGSADTQYF.